This T cell receptor (beta chain) appears in the sequencing data of a study of blood T cell repertoires in COVID-19. Study at large: The United States, Italy and Spain were the sources of the acute and convalescent COVID-19 samples. In each case, the material was cDNA or gDNA derived from T cells, B-cell-depleted T cells, or PBMCs.

Original processing methods: Estimation of nucleated cell counts relied on the amplification of reference gene primers. Clones were sequenced by immunoSEQ multiplex PCR, and TCRdb holds only the in-frame ones, with some missing. V and J calls and clone size are given by that table; D and trimming were obtained from the DNA. The repertoire holds some 250,000 clones, with about 85% as singletons. V gave up 5 bases and J gave up 3 bases, with 18 bases separating them. Per the germline V gene, CDR1 is LNHDA and CDR2 is SQIVND (reference sequence). The CDR3 consists of 16 residues. The origin of this receptor is a man aged 55 to 70 who had recovered from COVID-19. The rearrangement links TRBV19 to TRBJ2-3; D perhaps matches TRBD2 (7 bases). Input material: peripheral blood. CDR3 nucleotides: TGTGCCAGTAGTTCCCCGGCGGGGGCGGGTACAGATACGCAGTATTTT. Translation gives CASSSPAGAGTDTQYF.